This T cell receptor beta chain was profiled in a study of blood T cell repertoires in COVID-19. The CDR3 is 17 amino acids. V lost 3 bases to trimming and J lost 5 bases; unmatched junction nucleotides: 15. The V gene's germline CDR1 is SEHNR and CDR2 FQNEAQ (reference sequence). The method was immunoSEQ multiplex PCR; TCRdb's version includes in-frame clones alone and lacks a portion of them. Counted here are approximately 170,000 clones, around three quarters occurring once; the ten biggest clones make up roughly 19%. The J gene is TRBJ2-5, the V gene TRBV7-9; 7 nucleotides match TRBD1. Input material: PBMCs or T cells enriched from blood (not recorded which). The sequence was collected from a woman aged 65 to 85 in a cohort exposed to, infected with or recovered from COVID-19 (not recorded which). This CDR3 is CASSLGRDSLLGETQYF. The CDR3 coding sequence is TGTGCCAGCAGCTTGGGCCGGGACAGCCTTCTAGGGGAGACCCAGTACTTC.